The 12 T cell receptor beta chains below all came from one sample that was sequenced in a study of blood T cell repertoires in COVID-19. Clones were read by immunoSEQ multiplex PCR, and TCRdb kept only the in-frame ones, dropping some. The sample consists of about 140,000 clones, around 90% of them appearing once. Sequenced input: peripheral blood. These receptors were obtained from a woman of 80 years or more with acute or convalescent COVID-19.

This clone has just one count. V usage is TRBV4-2 and J usage is TRBJ1-1; 11 bases map to TRBD1. Trimming took 3 bases from V and 6 from J; bases not matched to a gene: 9. Germline V gives CDR1 LGHNA, CDR2 YNFKEQ. The CDR3 sequence is 16 residues long. CDR3 sequence: CASSQGSGTGGAEAFF. The CDR3 nucleotides read TGTGCCAGCAGCCAGGGCTCCGGGACAGGGGGGGCTGAAGCTTTCTTT.

The chain links TRBV30 to TRBJ1-6; maybe TRBD1 (5 bases). This CDR3 comprises 14 residues. Germline V CDR1 and CDR2: GTSNPN, SVGIG (reference sequence). Between the trimmed V and J ends, which lost 4 bases and 3 bases, there was a span of 10 bases. CDR3 in DNA: TGTGCCTGGAATAGGGGTGGCTATAATTCACCCCTCCACTTT. Translated: CAWNRGGYNSPLHF. Filled out from reference TRBV30 and TRBJ1-6, the complete variable domain reads SQTIHQWPATLVQPVGSPLSLECTVEGTSNPNLYWYRQAAGRGLQLLFYSVGIGQISSEVPQNLSASRPQDRQFILSSKKLLLSDSGFYLCAWNRGGYNSPLHFGNGTRLTVT.

The chain joins TRBV30 to TRBJ2-3; 9 positions agree with TRBD1. Losses at the gene ends were 8 bases for V and 3 bases for J; bases not matched to a gene: 6. Germline values: CDR1 GTSNPN, CDR2 SVGIG (reference sequence). This CDR3 spans 13 amino acids. This CDR3 is CARNRGRTDTQYF. The CDR3 nucleotides are TGTGCCCGAAACAGGGGGCGAACAGATACGCAGTATTTT. The full variable domain, with the rest looked up from reference TRBV30 and TRBJ2-3, is SQTIHQWPATLVQPVGSPLSLECTVEGTSNPNLYWYRQAAGRGLQLLFYSVGIGQISSEVPQNLSASRPQDRQFILSSKKLLLSDSGFYLCARNRGRTDTQYFGPGTRLTVL.

This clone was detected only once. The chain uses TRBV18 and TRBJ1-3; 7 bases line up with TRBD1. Trimming took 1 base from V and 0 from J; bases not matched to a gene: 6. CDR1 is KGHSH and CDR2 is LQKENI in the germline V gene. The CDR3 loop spans 17 amino acids. The CDR3 DNA reads as TGTGCCAGCTCACCACAAGGGGGCCGGAGCTCTGGAAACACCATATATTTT. Residues: CASSPQGGRSSGNTIYF.

The chain is built from TRBV18 and TRBJ2-1; TRBD1 agrees at 8 bases. V shed 6 bases, J shed 0 bases, and the junction held 1 base outside the gene matches. The CDR3 is 14 residues long. The germline CDR1 and CDR2 sequences are KGHSH and LQKENI. DNA of the CDR3: TGTGCCAGCTCTGGACAGGGCTCCTACAATGAGCAGTTCTTC. Its protein is CASSGQGSYNEQFF.

The V call is TRBV5-5, the J call TRBJ1-2; 7 bases match TRBD1. The CDR3 spans 15 residues. J was trimmed by 2 bases and V by 4 bases; bases with no gene match: 8. Germline V gene data show CDR1 as SGHKS and CDR2 as YYEKEE (reference sequence). The CDR3 sequence is CASSLGQVTNYGYTF. DNA for the CDR3: TGTGCCAGCAGCCTCGGACAGGTCACGAACTATGGCTACACCTTC.

This clone has just one count. The rearrangement joins TRBV15 to TRBJ2-2; possible D gene TRBD1, 7 bases. This CDR3 comprises 15 residues. Germline V lookup: CDR1 LNHNV, CDR2 YYDKDF (reference sequence). Trimming shortened V by 5 bases and J by 1 base, and 11 bases separated the two germline ends. The CDR3 DNA reads TGTGCCACCAGCTACAGGGGAGGGAACACCGGGGAGCTGTTTTTT. This gives the protein CATSYRGGNTGELFF. The variable domain in full, completed from reference TRBV15 and TRBJ2-2, reads DAMVIQNPRYQVTQFGKPVTLSCSQTLNHNVMYWYQQKSSQAPKLLFHYYDKDFNNEADTPDNFQSRRPNTSFCFLDIRSPGLGDTAMYLCATSYRGGNTGELFFGEGSRLTVL.

J is TRBJ1-5 and V is TRBV28; 9 bases align to TRBD1. The CDR3 covers 19 residues. Germline V gives CDR1 MDHEN, CDR2 SYDVKM. With 6 bases clipped from V and 0 bases from J, the junction kept 15 bases outside the gene matches. The CDR3 reads CASRAPFRTGAYSNQPQHF. The CDR3 nucleotides read TGTGCCAGCAGGGCGCCCTTCCGGACAGGGGCCTATAGCAATCAGCCCCAGCATTTT.

The chain recombines TRBV18 with TRBJ2-3; weak D call: TRBD2 (5 bases). The ends were cut back, 0 bases at V and 2 bases at J, with 15 bases in the middle. This CDR3 has 17 residues. Germline CDR1 reads KGHSH; CDR2 reads LQKENI. Written as DNA, the CDR3 is TGTGCCAGCTCACCACCCGGTCGGACTTCCTTCACAGATACGCAGTATTTT. Its protein is CASSPPGRTSFTDTQYF.

The sample holds one count of this clone. The chain carries TRBV25-1 and TRBJ1-1; 8 positions agree with TRBD1. The CDR3 spans 15 residues. The V gene end was trimmed by 3 bases and the J gene end by 4 bases; junction bases not matched to a gene: 7. Germline-derived CDR1 and CDR2 are MGHDK and SYGVNS. The CDR3 sequence: CASSDPKTGVTEAFF. In DNA, the CDR3 is TGTGCCAGCAGTGATCCCAAGACAGGGGTCACTGAAGCTTTCTTT.

This clone was detected only a few times. The chain combines TRBV5-4 with TRBJ2-7, with D perhaps matching TRBD2 (6 bases). Trimming shortened V by 4 bases and J by 4 bases, and 21 bases separated the two germline ends. The CDR3 consists of 16 residues. Germline V lookup: CDR1 SGHNT, CDR2 YYREEE (reference sequence). The CDR3 reads CASSHSGRQGRYEQYF. The CDR3 DNA reads TGTGCCAGCAGCCATAGCGGTCGCCAGGGACGGTACGAGCAGTACTTC.

The rearrangement joins TRBV5-1 to TRBJ2-5; 8 nucleotides align to TRBD1. The CDR3 totals 14 residues. The V gene's germline CDR1 is SGHRS and CDR2 YFSETQ. The V gene end was trimmed by 4 bases and the J gene end by 5 bases; junction bases not matched to a gene: 7. The CDR3, as DNA: TGCGCCAGCAGCACTGACAGGGGTTATGAGACCCAGTACTTC. It specifies CASSTDRGYETQYF.